The 26 T cell receptor beta chains below come from one sample, sequenced in a study of shared clonotypes between healthy human individuals. The assay was immunoSEQ multiplex PCR, and TCRdb's table has in-frame clones only and misses some. The sample lists 650,000 to 700,000 clones; roughly 88% were seen once. The sample taken for sequencing was memory CD8+ T cells from PBMCs. Indicated subset: CD45RO+ cells pooled with CCR7-negative TemRA cells. The receptors come from a young man in good health. Some clones in this sample may be carry-over from other donors' samples.

V usage is TRBV28 and J usage is TRBJ2-1; D not resolved. V lost 6 bases and J 4 bases, leaving 10 bases between the germline ends. From germline, CDR1 is MDHEN and CDR2 SYDVKM. The CDR3 is 13 residues long. The CDR3 protein is CASSDSGYNEQFF. In DNA form, the CDR3 reads TGTGCCAGCAGCGACTCTGGGTACAATGAGCAGTTCTTC.

This chain uses TRBV6-5 with TRBJ2-5, with 9 bases fitting TRBD2. The DNA end is a closer match to TRBJ2-7, so the J assignment may be wrong. This CDR3 comprises 14 residues. Germline CDR1 is MNHEY and CDR2 is SVGAGI. For the CDR3, the DNA is TGTGCCAGCAGTTACGGCGGGAGGGGCTACGAGCAGTACTTC. Its protein product is CASSYGGRGYEQYF.

The CDR3 DNA is TGTGCCAGCAGCGGAGGAGAAGATAACTATGGCTACACCTTC. Its protein is CASSGGEDNYGYTF. The chain carries TRBV9 and TRBJ1-2; no firm D call. With 3 bases removed from V and 1 base from J, the gap between germline ends came to 10 bases. The CDR3 is 14 amino acids. Germline V gives CDR1 SGDLS, CDR2 YYNGEE.

The chain combines TRBV19 with TRBJ2-5; possible D gene TRBD2, 6 bases. This CDR3 is built from 16 residues. Germline-derived CDR1 and CDR2 are LNHDA and SQIVND (reference sequence). V shed 1 base and J shed 1 base, with 13 bases lying between them. The DNA of the CDR3 is TGTGCCAGTAGTATAGGGTTGGGGGGATTCCAAGAGACCCAGTACTTC. As protein: CASSIGLGGFQETQYF.

The CDR3 here is CASSYSEGNAEAFF. CDR3 nucleotides: TGTGCCAGCAGTTACTCGGAGGGTAATGCTGAAGCTTTCTTT. The chain is built from TRBV6-5 and TRBJ1-1; no reliable D call. CDR3 size: 14 residues. Between the trimmed V and J ends, which lost 0 bases and 6 bases, there was a span of 11 bases. The germline CDR1 and CDR2 sequences are MNHEY and SVGAGI.

The chain is built from TRBV7-9 and TRBJ1-5; D is ambiguous. CDR1 and CDR2 from the germline V gene are SEHNR and FQNEAQ (reference sequence). V lost 3 bases and J 9 bases, leaving 9 bases between the germline ends. There are 12 residues in the CDR3. The DNA of the CDR3 is TGTGCCAGCAGCTTGGGAGTGGCGCCCCAGCATTTT. Translation: CASSLGVAPQHF.

This clone showed up just once. V usage is TRBV21-1 and J usage is TRBJ2-6; the table calls TRBD1, which could not be checked here. TRBV21-1 is a pseudogene. The CDR3 sequence is 16 residues long. Here the CDR3 reads CASSNRTGNGANVLTF. CDR3 in DNA: TGTGCCAGCAGCAACCGGACAGGCAACGGGGCCAACGTCCTGACTTTC.

V gene TRBV4-1 combines with J gene TRBJ2-1; D unclear. The germline gives CDR1 MGHRA, CDR2 YSYEKL. Deletions cut 4 bases from V and 5 bases from J, with 18 bases between. CDR3 length: 16 residues. CDR3 sequence: CASSPQDRAGDNEQFF. The CDR3 coding sequence is TGCGCCAGCAGCCCCCAAGATAGGGCTGGAGACAATGAGCAGTTCTTC.

The rearrangement joins TRBV7-9 to TRBJ2-1, with D hard to call. Trimming pared 2 bases from V and 3 bases from J, leaving 11 bases between. Germline CDR1 SEHNR, CDR2 FQNEAQ (reference sequence). This CDR3 has 15 amino acids. The CDR3: CASSLFWQDYNEQFF. CDR3 DNA: TGTGCCAGCAGCTTATTTTGGCAGGACTACAATGAGCAGTTCTTC.

The chain uses TRBV6-6 and TRBJ2-7; possibly TRBD1 or TRBD2 for D (5 bases each). The CDR3 covers 12 residues. Per germline, CDR1 MNHNY and CDR2 SVGAGI (reference sequence). V lost 8 bases and J 0 bases, leaving 8 bases between the germline ends. This CDR3 reads CASGTVSYEQYF. For the CDR3, the DNA is TGTGCCAGCGGGACGGTCTCCTACGAGCAGTACTTC.

This chain links TRBV11-2 with TRBJ2-7; maybe TRBD2 (5 bases). This CDR3 is 14 amino acids long. Trimming cost V 4 bases and J 6 bases, with 16 bases left between them. Germline V gene data show CDR1 as SGHAT and CDR2 as FQNNGV. As DNA, the CDR3 is TGTGCCAGCAGCTGCACCGGGATCAACTGCGAGCAGTACTTC. Its protein is CASSCTGINCEQYF.

The V and J genes are TRBV6-5 and TRBJ2-7; TRBD1 is a possible D gene (6 bases). The CDR3 sequence is 14 residues long. V gave up 8 bases and J gave up 0 bases, with 14 bases separating them. Germline CDR1 reads MNHEY; CDR2 reads SVGAGI. This CDR3 reads CASGWTVSSYEQYF. The CDR3 bases are TGTGCCAGCGGATGGACAGTCAGCTCCTACGAGCAGTACTTC.

This clone was picked up one time. V gene TRBV27 combines with J gene TRBJ1-5; D might be TRBD1 (6 bases). V lost 5 bases and J 5 bases, leaving 16 bases between the germline ends. Germline-derived CDR1 and CDR2 are MNHEY and SMNVEV (reference sequence). The CDR3 runs to 15 residues. In DNA form, the CDR3 reads TGTGCCAGCAGTCCGAGGTACAGGGTTGATCAGCCCCAGCATTTT. This codes for CASSPRYRVDQPQHF.

This clone came up once. The chain employs TRBV4-1 and TRBJ2-2; D possibly uses TRBD1 or TRBD2 (5 bases each). Per the germline V gene, CDR1 is MGHRA and CDR2 is YSYEKL. The CDR3 loop spans 15 amino acids. Trimming took 4 bases from V and 4 from J, leaving 13 bases between them. CDR3 in amino acids: CASSPKSGRTGELFF. The CDR3 DNA sequence: TGCGCCAGCAGCCCAAAGTCGGGGCGCACCGGGGAGCTGTTTTTT.

This clone showed up just a few times. The chain uses TRBV29-1 and TRBJ1-1, with D tentatively TRBD1 (6 bases). CDR3 length equals 12 residues. V was trimmed by 7 bases and J by 6 bases, leaving 15 bases between them. Germline CDR1 SQVTM, CDR2 ANQGSEA. The chain's CDR3 is CSGSLDSAEAFF. CDR3 nucleotide sequence: TGCAGCGGATCCTTGGACAGCGCTGAAGCTTTCTTT. Full variable domain (missing parts from reference TRBV29-1 and TRBJ1-1): SAVISQKPSRDICQRGTSLTIQCQVDSQVTMMFWYRQQPGQSLTLIATANQGSEATYESGFVIDKFPISRPNLTFSTLTVSNMSPEDSSIYLCSGSLDSAEAFFGQGTRLTVV.

CDR3 nucleotides: TGTGCCAGCAGAAACCAGGGGGATTTTGGCTACACCTTC. Protein product: CASRNQGDFGYTF. V gene TRBV27 combines with J gene TRBJ1-2; 7 bases are a match to TRBD1. The junction had 8 bases not matched to a gene; V was cut back by 6 bases and J by 7 bases. Germline V gene data show CDR1 as MNHEY and CDR2 as SMNVEV (reference sequence). The CDR3 runs to 13 residues.

The rearrangement joins TRBV18 to TRBJ2-5, with 7 positions matching TRBD2. CDR3 length: 14 amino acids. Germline trimming cut 6 bases from V and 3 bases from J; bases unmatched to any gene: 7. In germline, CDR1 is KGHSH, CDR2 LQKENI. In DNA, the CDR3 is TGTGCCAGCTCGGGAGGGCTGGATGAAGAGACCCAGTACTTC. This sequence encodes CASSGGLDEETQYF.

The chain couples TRBV15 to TRBJ1-4; no clear D. The CDR3 is 12 residues long. With 8 bases removed from V and 6 bases from J, the gap between germline ends came to 10 bases. CDR1 is LNHNV and CDR2 is YYDKDF in the germline V gene (reference sequence). The CDR3 coding sequence is TGTGCCACCGGCTCGAGGGATGAAAAACTGTTTTTT. This sequence encodes CATGSRDEKLFF.

The chain has TRBV10-3 and TRBJ2-2, with TRBD1 matching 9 bases. With 6 bases clipped from V and 5 bases from J, the junction kept 10 bases outside the gene matches. The germline CDR1 and CDR2 sequences are ENHRY and SYGVKD. The CDR3 extends over 16 amino acids. CDR3 sequence reads: CAIREGTGLLTGELFF. CDR3 nucleotide sequence: TGTGCCATCAGGGAGGGGACAGGGCTCCTAACCGGGGAGCTGTTTTTT.

This chain connects TRBV7-9 to TRBJ1-2; no clear D. The V gene's germline CDR1 is SEHNR and CDR2 FQNEAQ (reference sequence). This CDR3 contains 12 residues. The V end lost 5 bases, the J end lost 5 bases, and 9 bases lay between the germline ends. The CDR3 DNA reads as TGTGCCAGCAGCCCCGGACTATATGGCTACACCTTC. It yields the protein CASSPGLYGYTF.

The chain combines TRBV27 with TRBJ2-5; D is possibly TRBD1 (6 bases). V was clipped by 3 bases and J by 4 bases, with 12 bases between them. CDR3 length: 14 residues. CDR1 is MNHEY, CDR2 SMNVEV, per germline (reference sequence). CDR3 DNA sequence: TGTGCCAGCAGTTTGTCAGGGGCTCGAGAGACCCAGTACTTC. It yields the protein CASSLSGARETQYF.

This sequence joins TRBV7-7 and TRBJ2-7, with a weak D call TRBD1 (5 bases). CDR3 length equals 15 residues. V was trimmed by 1 base and J by 3 bases, leaving 13 bases between them. Germline assignment: CDR1 SSHAT and CDR2 FNYEAQ (reference sequence). For the CDR3, the DNA is TGTGCCAGCAGCTTAGGGGCAGGGATAGGCTACGAGCAGTACTTC. It translates to CASSLGAGIGYEQYF.

On this clone: A read error may be the cause here, since a much bigger clone is one base away. The same CDR3 can be traced to other DNA sequences in this sample. The rearrangement links TRBV27 to TRBJ2-5, with D uncertain. The end of the DNA is better explained by TRBJ2-7, so the J call may be wrong. The CDR3 spans 11 residues. The germline V gene has CDR1 MNHEY and CDR2 SMNVEV (reference sequence). The CDR3 sequence: CASSSSYEQYF. In DNA form, the CDR3 reads TGTGCCAGCAGTTCCTCCTACGAGCAGTACTTC.

V usage is TRBV28 and J usage is TRBJ2-2; TRBD1 is a possible D gene (6 bases). V lost 3 bases, J lost 5 bases, and 10 bases lay in between. The CDR3 has 14 residues. Germline V gene lookup returns CDR1 MDHEN and CDR2 SYDVKM. CDR3 nucleotides: TGTGCCAGCAGTTTCAGGGGATGGACCGGGGAGCTGTTTTTT. This translates into CASSFRGWTGELFF.

The chain carries TRBV4-2 and TRBJ2-7; the D call may be TRBD1 or TRBD2 (6 bases each). Germline loops: CDR1 LGHNA, CDR2 YNFKEQ. V was shortened by 4 bases and J by 4 bases, with 17 bases between the two germline ends. The CDR3 has 15 residues. The CDR3 bases are TGTGCCAGCAGCCCATTCAGGGAAGGGGGGTACGAGCAGTACTTC. Encoded protein: CASSPFREGGYEQYF.

V is TRBV21-1 and J is TRBJ2-7; no DNA check was done on the table's D call, TRBD1. TRBV21-1 is an annotated pseudogene. CDR3 length: 12 residues. CDR3 DNA sequence: TGTGCCAGCAGCAAATGGGGCGGACAGTTGAGGTTC. This codes for CASSKWGGQLRF.